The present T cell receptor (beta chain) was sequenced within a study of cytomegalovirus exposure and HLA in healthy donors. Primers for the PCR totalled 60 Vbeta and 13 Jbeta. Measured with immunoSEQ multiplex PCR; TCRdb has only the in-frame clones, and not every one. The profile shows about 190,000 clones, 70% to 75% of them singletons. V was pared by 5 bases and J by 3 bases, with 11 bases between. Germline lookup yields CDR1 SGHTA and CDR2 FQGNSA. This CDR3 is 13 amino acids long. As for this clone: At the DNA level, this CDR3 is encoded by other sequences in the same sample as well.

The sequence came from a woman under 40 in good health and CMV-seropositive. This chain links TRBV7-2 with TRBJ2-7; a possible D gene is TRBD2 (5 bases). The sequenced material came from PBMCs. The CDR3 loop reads CASSPGRGYEQYF. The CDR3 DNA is TGTGCCAGCAGCCCTGGACGGGGCTACGAGCAGTACTTC.